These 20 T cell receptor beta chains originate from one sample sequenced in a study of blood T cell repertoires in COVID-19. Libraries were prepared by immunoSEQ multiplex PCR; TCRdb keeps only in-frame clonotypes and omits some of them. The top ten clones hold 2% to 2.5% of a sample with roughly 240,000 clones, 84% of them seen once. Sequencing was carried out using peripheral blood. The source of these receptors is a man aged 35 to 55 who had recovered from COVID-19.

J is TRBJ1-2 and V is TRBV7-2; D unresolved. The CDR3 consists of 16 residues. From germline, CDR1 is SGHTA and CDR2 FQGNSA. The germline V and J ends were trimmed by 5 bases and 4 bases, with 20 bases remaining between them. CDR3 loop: CASSPQSQNTFYGYTF. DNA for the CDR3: TGTGCCAGCAGCCCCCAATCTCAAAATACTTTCTATGGCTACACCTTC. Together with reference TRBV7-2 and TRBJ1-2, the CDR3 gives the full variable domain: GAGVSQSPSNKVTEKGKDVELRCDPISGHTALYWYRQSLGQGLEFLIYFQGNSAPDKSGLPSDRFSAERTGGSVSTLTIQRTQQEDSAVYLCASSPQSQNTFYGYTFGSGTRLTVV.

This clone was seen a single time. The CDR3 spells CASSLAEAGSDTQYF. CDR3 DNA: TGCGCCAGCAGCTTGGCCGAGGCTGGTTCAGATACGCAGTATTTT. The chain employs TRBV5-1 and TRBJ2-3; no clear D. Deletions cut 0 bases from V and 4 bases from J, with 12 bases between. This CDR3 region has 15 residues. Germline loops: CDR1 SGHRS, CDR2 YFSETQ.

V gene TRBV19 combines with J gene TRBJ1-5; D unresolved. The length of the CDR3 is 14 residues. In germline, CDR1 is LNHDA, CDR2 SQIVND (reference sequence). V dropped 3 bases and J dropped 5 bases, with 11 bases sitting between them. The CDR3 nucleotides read TGTGCCAGTAGTATCGGGAAGGGATATCAGCCCCAGCATTTT. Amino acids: CASSIGKGYQPQHF.

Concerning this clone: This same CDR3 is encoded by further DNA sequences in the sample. The CDR3 region is CASSPGTGVTEAFF. For the CDR3, the DNA is TGTGCCAGCTCACCCGGGACAGGGGTCACTGAAGCTTTCTTT. This chain connects TRBV18 to TRBJ1-1; 10 bases are shared with TRBD1. Germline V gene lookup returns CDR1 KGHSH and CDR2 LQKENI. The length of the CDR3 is 14 residues. Losses at the gene ends were 3 bases for V and 4 bases for J; bases not matched to a gene: 2.

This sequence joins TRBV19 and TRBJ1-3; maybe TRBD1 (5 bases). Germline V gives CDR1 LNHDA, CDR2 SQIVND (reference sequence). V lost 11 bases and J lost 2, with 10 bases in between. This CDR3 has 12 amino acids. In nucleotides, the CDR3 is TGTGCCGGAGGGACTGCTGGAAACACCATATATTTT. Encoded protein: CAGGTAGNTIYF.

CDR3 nucleotide sequence: TGTGCCAGCAGCTTAGCGGACAGGGTGGGGACCTACGAGCAGTACTTC. This translates into CASSLADRVGTYEQYF. This chain connects TRBV7-8 to TRBJ2-7, with 8 bases lining up with TRBD1. Looked up from germline, CDR1 is SGHVS and CDR2 is FQNEAQ. The CDR3 has 16 amino acids. The trim removed 0 bases at V and 2 bases at J, leaving 6 bases unmatched.

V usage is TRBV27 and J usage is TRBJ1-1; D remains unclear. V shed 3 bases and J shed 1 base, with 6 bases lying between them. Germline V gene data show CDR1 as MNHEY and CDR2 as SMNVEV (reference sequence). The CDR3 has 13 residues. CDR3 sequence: CASSFQKNTEAFF. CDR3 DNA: TGTGCCAGCAGTTTTCAGAAGAACACTGAAGCTTTCTTT.

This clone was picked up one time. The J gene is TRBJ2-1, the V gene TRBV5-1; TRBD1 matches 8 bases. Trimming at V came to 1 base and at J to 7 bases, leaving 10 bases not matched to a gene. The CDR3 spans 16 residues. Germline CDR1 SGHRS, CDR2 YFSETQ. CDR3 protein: CASSLRPGGLENEQFF. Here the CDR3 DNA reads TGCGCCAGCAGCTTGCGCCCAGGGGGCCTTGAAAATGAGCAGTTCTTC. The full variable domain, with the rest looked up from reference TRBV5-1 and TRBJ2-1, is KAGVTQTPRYLIKTRGQQVTLSCSPISGHRSVSWYQQTPGQGLQFLFEYFSETQRNKGNFPGRFSGRQFSNSRSEMNVSTLELGDSALYLCASSLRPGGLENEQFFGPGTRLTVL.

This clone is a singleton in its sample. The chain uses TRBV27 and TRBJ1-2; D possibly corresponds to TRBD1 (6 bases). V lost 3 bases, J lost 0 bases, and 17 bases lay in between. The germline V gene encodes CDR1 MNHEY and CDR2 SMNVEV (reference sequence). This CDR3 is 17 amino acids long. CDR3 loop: CASSFGQGQLANYGYTF. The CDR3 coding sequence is TGTGCCAGCAGTTTTGGGCAAGGACAGTTAGCTAACTATGGCTACACCTTC.

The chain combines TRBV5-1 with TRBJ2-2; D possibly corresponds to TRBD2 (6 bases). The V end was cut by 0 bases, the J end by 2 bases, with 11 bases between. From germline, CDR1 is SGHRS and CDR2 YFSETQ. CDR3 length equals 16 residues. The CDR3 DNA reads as TGCGCCAGCAGCTTGGAGGCGGGGATTAACACCGGGGAGCTGTTTTTT. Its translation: CASSLEAGINTGELFF. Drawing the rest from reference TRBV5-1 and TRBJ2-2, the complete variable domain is KAGVTQTPRYLIKTRGQQVTLSCSPISGHRSVSWYQQTPGQGLQFLFEYFSETQRNKGNFPGRFSGRQFSNSRSEMNVSTLELGDSALYLCASSLEAGINTGELFFGEGSRLTVL.

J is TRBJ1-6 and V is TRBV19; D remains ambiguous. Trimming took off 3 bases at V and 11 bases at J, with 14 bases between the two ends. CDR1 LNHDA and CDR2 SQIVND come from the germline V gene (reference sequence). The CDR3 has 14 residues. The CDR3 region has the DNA TGTGCCAGTAGTATTACGACGGGTTCGGCACCCCTCCACTTT. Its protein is CASSITTGSAPLHF.

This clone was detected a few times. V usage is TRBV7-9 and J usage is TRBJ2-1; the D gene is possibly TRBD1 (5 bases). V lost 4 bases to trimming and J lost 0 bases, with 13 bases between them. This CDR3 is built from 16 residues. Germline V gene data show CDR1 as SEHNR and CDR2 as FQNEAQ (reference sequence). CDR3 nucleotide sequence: TGTGCCAGCAGCTCTCATAGGGGCCACTCCTACAATGAGCAGTTCTTC. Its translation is CASSSHRGHSYNEQFF.

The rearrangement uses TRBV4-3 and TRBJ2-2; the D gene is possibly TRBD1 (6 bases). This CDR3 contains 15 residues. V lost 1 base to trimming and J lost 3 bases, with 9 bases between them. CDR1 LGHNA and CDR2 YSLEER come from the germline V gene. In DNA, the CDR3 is TGCGCCAGCAGCCAAGCCAGGGGACACACCGGGGAGCTGTTTTTT. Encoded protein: CASSQARGHTGELFF.

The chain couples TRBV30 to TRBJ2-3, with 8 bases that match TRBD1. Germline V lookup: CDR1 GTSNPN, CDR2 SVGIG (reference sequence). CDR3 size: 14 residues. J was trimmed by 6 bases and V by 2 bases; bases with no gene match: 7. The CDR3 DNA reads TGTGCCTGGAGTTTAGGACAGGGAGTGGATACGCAGTATTTT. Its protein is CAWSLGQGVDTQYF.

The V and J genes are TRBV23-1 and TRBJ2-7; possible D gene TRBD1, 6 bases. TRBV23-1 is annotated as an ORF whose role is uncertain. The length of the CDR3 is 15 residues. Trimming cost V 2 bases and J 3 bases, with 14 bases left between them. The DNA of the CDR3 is TGCGCCAGCAGTCAACGTGGCACAGGGATCTACGAGCAGTACTTC. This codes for CASSQRGTGIYEQYF.

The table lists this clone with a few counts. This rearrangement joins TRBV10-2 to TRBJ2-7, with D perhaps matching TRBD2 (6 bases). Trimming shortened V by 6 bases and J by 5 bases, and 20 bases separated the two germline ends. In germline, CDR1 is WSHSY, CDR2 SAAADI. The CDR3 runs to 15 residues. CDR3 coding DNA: TGCGCCAGCAGCCAGCGCGGGGATCTTAGCAACGAGCAGTACTTC. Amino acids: CASSQRGDLSNEQYF.

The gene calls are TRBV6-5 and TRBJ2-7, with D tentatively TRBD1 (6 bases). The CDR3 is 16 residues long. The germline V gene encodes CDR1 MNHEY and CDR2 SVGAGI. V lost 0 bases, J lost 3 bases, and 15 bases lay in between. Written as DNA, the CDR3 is TGTGCCAGCAGTTACTCGTTCTTGGGACAAGTCTACGAGCAGTACTTC. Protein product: CASSYSFLGQVYEQYF.

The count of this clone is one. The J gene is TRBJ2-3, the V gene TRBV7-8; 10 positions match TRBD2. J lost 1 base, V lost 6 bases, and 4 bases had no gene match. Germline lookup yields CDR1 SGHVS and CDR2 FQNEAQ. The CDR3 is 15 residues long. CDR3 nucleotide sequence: TGTGCCAGCAGATTTCTAGCGGGGGGCACAGATACGCAGTATTTT. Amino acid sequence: CASRFLAGGTDTQYF. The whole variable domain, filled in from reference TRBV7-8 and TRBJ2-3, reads GAGVSQSPRYKVAKRGQDVALRCDPISGHVSLFWYQQALGQGPEFLTYFQNEAQLDKSGLPSDRFFAERPEGSVSTLKIQRTQQEDSAVYLCASRFLAGGTDTQYFGPGTRLTVL.

The CDR3 nucleotides read TGTGCCAGCAGTCCGCGGAGGAACACTGAAGCTTTCTTT. As protein: CASSPRRNTEAFF. The chain has TRBV12-3 or TRBV12-4 and TRBJ1-1; no clear D gene. V was shortened by 5 bases and J by 1 base, with 8 bases between the two germline ends. This CDR3 spans 13 amino acids.

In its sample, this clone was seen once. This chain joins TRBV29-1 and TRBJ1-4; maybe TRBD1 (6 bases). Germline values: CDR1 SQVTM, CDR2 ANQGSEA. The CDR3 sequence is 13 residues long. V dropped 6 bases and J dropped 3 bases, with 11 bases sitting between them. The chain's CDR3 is CSVRGSANEKLFF. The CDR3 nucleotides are TGCAGCGTGAGGGGGTCTGCTAATGAAAAACTGTTTTTT.